The source of this T cell receptor (beta chain) is a study of blood T cell repertoires in COVID-19. Across the whole study: PBMCs, B-cell-depleted T cells, or T cells provided the cDNA or gDNA that made up the material.

Profiling relied on immunoSEQ multiplex PCR, and the TCRdb table lists in-frame clones only, not all of them. The table records 250,000 to 300,000 clones, 85% to 90% of them present only once. V was pared by 5 bases and J by 0 bases, with 19 bases between. The germline CDR1 and CDR2 sequences are SGHVS and FNYEAQ. The CDR3 spans 17 residues. Sequencing was carried out using peripheral blood. The clonotype originates from a man aged 18 to 30 with active or convalescent COVID-19. The chain carries TRBV7-6 and TRBJ1-2; weak D call: TRBD1 (5 bases). CDR3 loop: CASSQEEGWGPNYGYTF. The CDR3 coding sequence is TGTGCCAGCAGCCAAGAGGAGGGTTGGGGCCCTAACTATGGCTACACCTTC. Complete variable domain (other parts from reference TRBV7-6 and TRBJ1-2): GAGVSQSPRYKVTKRGQDVALRCDPISGHVSLYWYRQALGQGPEFLTYFNYEAQQDKSGLPNDRFSAERPEGSISTLTIQRTEQRDSAMYRCASSQEEGWGPNYGYTFGSGTRLTVV.